This T cell receptor (beta chain) stems from a study of blood T cells in healthy people across ages. Study conclusions and caveats: Naive CD4+ cell counts and diversity both ran higher in long-lived than in aged donors.

Germline trimming cut 1 base from V and 0 bases from J; bases unmatched to any gene: 8. Germline V gene sequence: CDR1 SGHRS, CDR2 YFSETQ. The CDR3 contains 19 residues. On this clonotype: Its antigen is not known.

Drawing of peripheral blood yielded 8.5 to 10 milliliters from each donor. The use of a sample-barcoded 5' primer and a J-beta primer mix characterized a second PCR of about 6 to 12 cycles. TCRdb reprocessed the 5' RACE reads with MiXCR, giving one entry per CDR3 protein. The sample holds nearly 800,000 distinct CDR3 sequences, 25% seen once. The sample was also linked to a second study, of T cells of mothers and their children.

Input material: blood. The TCR comes from a boy younger than 18 in good health. The V and J genes are TRBV5-1 and TRBJ2-1, with 12 bases identical to TRBD2. Written as DNA, the CDR3 is TGCGCCAGCAGCTTGTTGGCTAGCGGGAGGGCCGCCTCCTACAATGAGCAGTTCTTC. Protein product: CASSLLASGRAASYNEQFF.